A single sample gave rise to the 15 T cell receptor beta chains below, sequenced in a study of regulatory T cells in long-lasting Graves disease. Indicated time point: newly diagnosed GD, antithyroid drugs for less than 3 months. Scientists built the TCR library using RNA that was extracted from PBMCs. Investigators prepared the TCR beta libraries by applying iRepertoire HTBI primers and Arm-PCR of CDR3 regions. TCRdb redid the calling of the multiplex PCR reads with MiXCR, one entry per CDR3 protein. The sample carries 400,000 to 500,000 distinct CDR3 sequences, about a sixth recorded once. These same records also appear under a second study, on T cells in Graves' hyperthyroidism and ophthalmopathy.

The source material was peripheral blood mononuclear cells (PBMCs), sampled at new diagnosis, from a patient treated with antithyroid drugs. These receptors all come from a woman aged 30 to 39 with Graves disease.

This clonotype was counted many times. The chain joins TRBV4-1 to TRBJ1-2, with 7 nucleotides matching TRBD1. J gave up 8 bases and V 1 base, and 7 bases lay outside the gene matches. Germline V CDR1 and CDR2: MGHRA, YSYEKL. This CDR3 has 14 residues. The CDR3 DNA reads TGCGCCAGCAGCCAAGGAAGGACAGGTGACGGCTACACCTTC. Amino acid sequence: CASSQGRTGDGYTF.

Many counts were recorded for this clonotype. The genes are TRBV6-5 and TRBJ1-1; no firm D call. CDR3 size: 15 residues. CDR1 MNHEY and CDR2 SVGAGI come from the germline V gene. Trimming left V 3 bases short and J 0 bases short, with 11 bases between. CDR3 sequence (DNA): TGTGCCAGCAGTTATTATGGGTTGGTGAACACTGAAGCTTTCTTT. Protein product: CASSYYGLVNTEAFF.

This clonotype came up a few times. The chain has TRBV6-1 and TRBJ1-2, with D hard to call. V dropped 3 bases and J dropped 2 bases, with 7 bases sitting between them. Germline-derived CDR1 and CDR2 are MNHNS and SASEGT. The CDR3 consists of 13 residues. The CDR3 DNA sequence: TGTGCCAGCAGTGAGTCACAGAACTATGGCTACACCTTC. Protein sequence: CASSESQNYGYTF.

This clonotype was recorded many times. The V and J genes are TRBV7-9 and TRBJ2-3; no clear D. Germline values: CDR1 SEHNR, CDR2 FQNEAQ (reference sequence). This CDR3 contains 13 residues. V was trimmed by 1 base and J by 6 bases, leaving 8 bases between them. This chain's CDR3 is CASSLGTPDTQYF. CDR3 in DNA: TGTGCCAGCAGCTTAGGGACCCCTGATACGCAGTATTTT.

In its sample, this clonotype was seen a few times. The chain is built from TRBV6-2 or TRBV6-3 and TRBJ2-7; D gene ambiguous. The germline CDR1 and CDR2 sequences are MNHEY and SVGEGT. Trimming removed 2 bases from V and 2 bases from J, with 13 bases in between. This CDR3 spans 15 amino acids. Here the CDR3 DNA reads TGTGCCAGCAGTTACGGCCCGGAGACGGCCTACGAGCAGTACTTC. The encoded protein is CASSYGPETAYEQYF.

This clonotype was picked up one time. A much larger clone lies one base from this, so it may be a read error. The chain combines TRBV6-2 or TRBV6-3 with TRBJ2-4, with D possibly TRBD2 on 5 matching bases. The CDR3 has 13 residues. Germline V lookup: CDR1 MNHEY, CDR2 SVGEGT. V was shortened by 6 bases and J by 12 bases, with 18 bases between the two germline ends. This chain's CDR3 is CASSPLSAGTQYF. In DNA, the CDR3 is TGTGCCAGCAGCCCCCTTAGCGCGGGCACTCAGTACTTC.

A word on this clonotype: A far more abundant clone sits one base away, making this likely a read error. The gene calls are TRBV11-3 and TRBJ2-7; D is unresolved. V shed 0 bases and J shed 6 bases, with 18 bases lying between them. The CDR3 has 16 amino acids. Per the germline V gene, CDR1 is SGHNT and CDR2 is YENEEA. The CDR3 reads CASSLEATAVSGEQYF. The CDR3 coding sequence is TGTGCCAGCAGCTTAGAGGCGACTGCGGTTTCGGGCGAGCAGTACTTC. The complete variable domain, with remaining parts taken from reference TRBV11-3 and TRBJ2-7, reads EAGVVQSPRYKIIEKKQPVAFWCNPISGHNTLYWYLQNLGQGPELLIRYENEEAVDDSQLPKDRFSAERLKGVDSTLKIQPAELGDSAVYLCASSLEATAVSGEQYFGPGTRLTVT.

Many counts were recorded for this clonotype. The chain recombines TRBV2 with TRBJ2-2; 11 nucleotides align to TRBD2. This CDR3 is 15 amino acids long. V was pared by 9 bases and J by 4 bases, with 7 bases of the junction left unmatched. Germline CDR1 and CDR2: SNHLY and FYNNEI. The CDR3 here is CASLAGGAATGELFF. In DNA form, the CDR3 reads TGTGCCAGTTTAGCGGGAGGGGCGGCCACCGGGGAGCTGTTTTTT. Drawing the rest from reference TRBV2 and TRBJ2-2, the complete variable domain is EPEVTQTPSHQVTQMGQEVILRCVPISNHLYFYWYRQILGQKVEFLVSFYNNEISEKSEIFDDQFSVERPDGSNFTLKIRSTKLEDSAMYFCASLAGGAATGELFFGEGSRLTVL.

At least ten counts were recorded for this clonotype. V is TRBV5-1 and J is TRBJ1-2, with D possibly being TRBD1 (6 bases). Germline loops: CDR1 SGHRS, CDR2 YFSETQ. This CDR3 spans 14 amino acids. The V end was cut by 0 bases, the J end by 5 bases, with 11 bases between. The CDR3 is CASSLGQAGYGYTF. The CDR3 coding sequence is TGCGCCAGCAGCTTGGGACAGGCGGGTTATGGCTACACCTTC.

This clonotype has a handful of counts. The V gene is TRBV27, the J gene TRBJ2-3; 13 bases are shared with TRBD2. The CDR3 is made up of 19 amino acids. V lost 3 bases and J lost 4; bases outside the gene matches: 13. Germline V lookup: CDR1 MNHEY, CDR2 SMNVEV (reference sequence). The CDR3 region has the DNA TGTGCCAGCAGTTTCTTAGGGAGGGGACTAGCGGGATTATCAGATACGCAGTATTTT. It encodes CASSFLGRGLAGLSDTQYF.

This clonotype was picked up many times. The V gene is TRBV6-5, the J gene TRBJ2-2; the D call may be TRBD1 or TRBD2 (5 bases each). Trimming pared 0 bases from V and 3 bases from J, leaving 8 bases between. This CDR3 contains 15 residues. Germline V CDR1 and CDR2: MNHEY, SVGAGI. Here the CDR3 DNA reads TGTGCCAGCAGTTACTCGGGGACGGACACCGGGGAGCTGTTTTTT. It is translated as CASSYSGTDTGELFF.

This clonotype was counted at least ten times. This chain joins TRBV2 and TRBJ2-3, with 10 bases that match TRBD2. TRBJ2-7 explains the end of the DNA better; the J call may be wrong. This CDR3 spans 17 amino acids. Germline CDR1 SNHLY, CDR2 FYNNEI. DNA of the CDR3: TGTGCCAGCAGTGAAGGGGGTCCGGGACTAGCGTCCTACGAGCAGTACTTC. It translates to CASSEGGPGLASYEQYF.

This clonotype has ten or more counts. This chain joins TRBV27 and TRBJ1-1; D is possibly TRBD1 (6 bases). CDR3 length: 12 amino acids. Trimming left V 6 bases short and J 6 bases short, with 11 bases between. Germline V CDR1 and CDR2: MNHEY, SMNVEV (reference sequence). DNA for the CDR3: TGTGCCAGCAGCAAACAGGGAGCTGAAGCTTTCTTT. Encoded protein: CASSKQGAEAFF.

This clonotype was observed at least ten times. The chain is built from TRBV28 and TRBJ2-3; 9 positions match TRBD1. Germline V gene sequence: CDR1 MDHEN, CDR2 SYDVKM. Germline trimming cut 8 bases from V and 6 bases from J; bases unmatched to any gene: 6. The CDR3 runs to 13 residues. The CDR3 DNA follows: TGTGCCAGCCGGGACAGGGTAATTGATACGCAGTATTTT. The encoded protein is CASRDRVIDTQYF.

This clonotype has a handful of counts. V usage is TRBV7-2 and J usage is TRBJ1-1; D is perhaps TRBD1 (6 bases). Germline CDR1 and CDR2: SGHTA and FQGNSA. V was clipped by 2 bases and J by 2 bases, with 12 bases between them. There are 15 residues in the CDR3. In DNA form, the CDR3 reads TGTGCCAGCAGCTTACGACAGGCTAGTAACACTGAAGCTTTCTTT. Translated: CASSLRQASNTEAFF.